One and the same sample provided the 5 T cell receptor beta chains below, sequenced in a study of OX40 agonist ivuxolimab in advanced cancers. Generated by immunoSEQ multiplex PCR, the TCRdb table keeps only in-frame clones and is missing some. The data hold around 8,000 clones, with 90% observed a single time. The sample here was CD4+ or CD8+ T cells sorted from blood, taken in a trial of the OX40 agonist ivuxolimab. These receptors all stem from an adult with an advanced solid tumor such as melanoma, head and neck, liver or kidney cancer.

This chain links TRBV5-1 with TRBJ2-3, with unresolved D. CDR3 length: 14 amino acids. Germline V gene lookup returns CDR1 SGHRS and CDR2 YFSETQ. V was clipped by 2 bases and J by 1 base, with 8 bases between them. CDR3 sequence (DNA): TGCGCCAGCAGCTTTCGGCAGGGCACAGATACGCAGTATTTT. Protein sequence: CASSFRQGTDTQYF.

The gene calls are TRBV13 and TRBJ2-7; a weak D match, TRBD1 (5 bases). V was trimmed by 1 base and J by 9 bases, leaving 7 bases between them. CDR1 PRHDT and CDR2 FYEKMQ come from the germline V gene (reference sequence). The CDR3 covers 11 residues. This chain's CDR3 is CASSLEGVQYF. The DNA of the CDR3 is TGTGCCAGCAGCTTAGAAGGGGTGCAGTACTTC.

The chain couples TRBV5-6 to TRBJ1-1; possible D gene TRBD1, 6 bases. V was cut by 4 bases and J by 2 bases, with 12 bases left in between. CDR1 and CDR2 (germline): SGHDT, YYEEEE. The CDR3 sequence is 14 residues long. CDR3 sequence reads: CASSAGQRNTEAFF. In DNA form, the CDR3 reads TGTGCCAGCAGCGCTGGACAGCGTAACACTGAAGCTTTCTTT.

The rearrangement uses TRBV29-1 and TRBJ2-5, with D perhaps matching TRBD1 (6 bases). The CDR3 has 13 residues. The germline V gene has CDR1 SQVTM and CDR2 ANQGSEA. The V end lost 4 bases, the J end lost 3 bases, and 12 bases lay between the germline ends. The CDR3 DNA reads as TGCAGCGTTGGGCACAGGGTGGAAGAGACCCAGTACTTC. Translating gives CSVGHRVEETQYF.

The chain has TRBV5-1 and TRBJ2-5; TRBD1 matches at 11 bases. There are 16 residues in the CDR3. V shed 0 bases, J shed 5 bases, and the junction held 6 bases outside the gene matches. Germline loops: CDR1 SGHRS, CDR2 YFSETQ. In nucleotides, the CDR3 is TGCGCCAGCAGCTTGGCCGGGACAGGGGGTTTTGAGACCCAGTACTTC. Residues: CASSLAGTGGFETQYF.